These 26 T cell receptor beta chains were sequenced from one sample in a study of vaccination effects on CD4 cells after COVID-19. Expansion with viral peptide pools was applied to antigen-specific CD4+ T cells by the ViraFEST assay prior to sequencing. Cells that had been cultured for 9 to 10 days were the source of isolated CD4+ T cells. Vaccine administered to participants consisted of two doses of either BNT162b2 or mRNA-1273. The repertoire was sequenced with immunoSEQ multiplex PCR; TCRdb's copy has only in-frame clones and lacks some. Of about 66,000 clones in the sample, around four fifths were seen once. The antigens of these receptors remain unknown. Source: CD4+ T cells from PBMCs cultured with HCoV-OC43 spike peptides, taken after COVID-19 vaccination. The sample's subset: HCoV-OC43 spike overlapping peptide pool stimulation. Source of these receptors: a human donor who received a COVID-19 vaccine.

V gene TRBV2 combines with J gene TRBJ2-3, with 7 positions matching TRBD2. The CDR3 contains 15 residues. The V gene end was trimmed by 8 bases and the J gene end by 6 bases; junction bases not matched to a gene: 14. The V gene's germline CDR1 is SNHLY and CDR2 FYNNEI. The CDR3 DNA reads TGTGCCAGCCGCCGGGGAGGGGTCGGTACTGATACGCAGTATTTT. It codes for CASRRGGVGTDTQYF.

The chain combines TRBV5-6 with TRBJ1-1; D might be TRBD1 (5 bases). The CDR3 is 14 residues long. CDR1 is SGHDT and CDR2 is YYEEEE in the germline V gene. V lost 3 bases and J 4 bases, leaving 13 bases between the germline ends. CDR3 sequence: CASSWGEVVTEAFF. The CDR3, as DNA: TGTGCCAGCAGCTGGGGGGAGGTAGTCACTGAAGCTTTCTTT.

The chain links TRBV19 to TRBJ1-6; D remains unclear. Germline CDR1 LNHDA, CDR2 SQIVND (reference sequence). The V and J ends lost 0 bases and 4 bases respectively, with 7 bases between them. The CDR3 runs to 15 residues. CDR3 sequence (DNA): TGTGCCAGTAGTATAGATCCCGCATATAATTCACCCCTCCACTTT. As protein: CASSIDPAYNSPLHF.

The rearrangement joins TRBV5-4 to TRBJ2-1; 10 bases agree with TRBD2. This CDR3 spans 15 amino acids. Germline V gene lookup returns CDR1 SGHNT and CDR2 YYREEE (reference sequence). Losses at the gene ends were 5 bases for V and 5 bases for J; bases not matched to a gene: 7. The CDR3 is CASRPTSGDHNEQFF. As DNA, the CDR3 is TGTGCCAGCAGGCCCACTAGCGGGGACCACAATGAGCAGTTCTTC.

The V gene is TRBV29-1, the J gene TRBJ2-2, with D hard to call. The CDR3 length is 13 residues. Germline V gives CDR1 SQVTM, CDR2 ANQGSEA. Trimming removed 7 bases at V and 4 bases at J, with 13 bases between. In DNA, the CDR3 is TGCAGCGCCCCGGGTGGTTTCACCGGGGAGCTGTTTTTT. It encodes CSAPGGFTGELFF.

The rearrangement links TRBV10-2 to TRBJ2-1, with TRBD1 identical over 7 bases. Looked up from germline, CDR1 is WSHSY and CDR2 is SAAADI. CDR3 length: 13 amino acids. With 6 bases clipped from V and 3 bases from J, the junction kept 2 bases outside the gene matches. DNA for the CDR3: TGCGCCAGCAGCTGGACAGGCTACAATGAGCAGTTCTTC. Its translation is CASSWTGYNEQFF.

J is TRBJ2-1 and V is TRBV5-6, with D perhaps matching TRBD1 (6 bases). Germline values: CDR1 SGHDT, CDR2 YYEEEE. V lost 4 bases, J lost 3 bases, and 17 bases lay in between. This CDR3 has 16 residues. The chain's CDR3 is CASSRPGQILYNEQFF. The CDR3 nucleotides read TGTGCCAGCAGCCGCCCCGGACAGATCCTCTACAATGAGCAGTTCTTC.

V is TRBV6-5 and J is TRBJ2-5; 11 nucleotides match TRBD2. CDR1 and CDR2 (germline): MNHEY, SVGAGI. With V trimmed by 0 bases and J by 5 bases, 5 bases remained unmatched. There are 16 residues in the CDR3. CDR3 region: CASSYSPSGGSETQYF. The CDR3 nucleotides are TGTGCCAGCAGTTACTCCCCTAGCGGGGGGTCGGAGACCCAGTACTTC.

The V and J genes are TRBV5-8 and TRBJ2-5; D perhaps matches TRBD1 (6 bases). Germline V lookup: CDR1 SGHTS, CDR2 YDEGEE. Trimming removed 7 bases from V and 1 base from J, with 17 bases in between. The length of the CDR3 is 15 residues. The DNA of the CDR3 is TGTGCCAGCGGCCGGCAGGGGACGATCCAAGAGACCCAGTACTTC. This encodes CASGRQGTIQETQYF.

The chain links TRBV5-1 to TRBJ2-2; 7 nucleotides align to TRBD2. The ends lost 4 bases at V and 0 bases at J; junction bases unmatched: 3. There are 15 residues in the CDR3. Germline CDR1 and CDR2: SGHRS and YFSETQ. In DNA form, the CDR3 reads TGCGCCAGCAGCCTAAGCGGGGCGAACACCGGGGAGCTGTTTTTT. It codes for CASSLSGANTGELFF.

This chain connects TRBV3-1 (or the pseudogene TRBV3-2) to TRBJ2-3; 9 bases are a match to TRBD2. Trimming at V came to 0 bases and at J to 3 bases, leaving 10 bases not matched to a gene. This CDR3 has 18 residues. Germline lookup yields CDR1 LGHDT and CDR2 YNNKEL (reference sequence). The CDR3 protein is CASSQDPPSGGRTDTQYF. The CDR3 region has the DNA TGTGCCAGCAGCCAAGATCCCCCCAGCGGGGGGCGGACAGATACGCAGTATTTT.

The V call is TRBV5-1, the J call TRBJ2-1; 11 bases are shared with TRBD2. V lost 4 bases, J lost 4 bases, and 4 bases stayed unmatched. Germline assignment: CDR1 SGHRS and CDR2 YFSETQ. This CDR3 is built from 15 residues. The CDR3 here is CASSGGLAEYNEQFF. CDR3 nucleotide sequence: TGCGCCAGCAGCGGGGGACTAGCGGAATACAATGAGCAGTTCTTC.

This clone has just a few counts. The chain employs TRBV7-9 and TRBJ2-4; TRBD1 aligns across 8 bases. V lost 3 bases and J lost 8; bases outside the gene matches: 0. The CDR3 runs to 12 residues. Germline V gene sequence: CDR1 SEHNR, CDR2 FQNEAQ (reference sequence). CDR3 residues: CASSLTGDIQYF. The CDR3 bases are TGTGCCAGCAGCTTGACAGGGGACATTCAGTACTTC.

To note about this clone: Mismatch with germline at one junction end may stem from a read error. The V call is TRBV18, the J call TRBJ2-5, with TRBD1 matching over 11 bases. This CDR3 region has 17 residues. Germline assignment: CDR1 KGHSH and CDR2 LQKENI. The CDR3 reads CASSPVRVAGQGAGGDF. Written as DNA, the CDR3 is TGTGCCAGCTCACCAGTCCGGGTCGCCGGACAGGGGGCTGGGGGGGACTTC.

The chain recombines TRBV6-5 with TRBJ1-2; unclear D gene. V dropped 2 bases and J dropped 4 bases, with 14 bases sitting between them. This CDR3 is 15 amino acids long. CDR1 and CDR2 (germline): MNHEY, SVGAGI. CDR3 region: CASSYRATGSYGYTF. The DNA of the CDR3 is TGTGCCAGCAGTTACAGGGCAACCGGTAGCTATGGCTACACCTTC.

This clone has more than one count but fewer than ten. DNA for the CDR3: TGTGCCAGTAGAACACAGTACATGAACACTGAAGCTTTCTTT. Encoded protein: CASRTQYMNTEAFF. The J gene is TRBJ1-1, the V gene TRBV19; D ambiguous. The V gene lost 6 bases and the J gene lost 0 bases, with 11 bases spanning the gap. CDR1 LNHDA and CDR2 SQIVND come from the germline V gene (reference sequence). The CDR3 runs to 14 residues.

The chain's CDR3 is CASSQGQGLTEAFF. In nucleotides, the CDR3 is TGTGCCAGCAGCCAGGGACAGGGTTTAACTGAAGCTTTCTTT. The gene calls are TRBV14 and TRBJ1-1; 9 bases match TRBD1. CDR3 length: 14 residues. Germline assignment: CDR1 SGHDN and CDR2 FVKESK. V shed 3 bases and J 5 bases; nucleotides not matched to a gene: 4.

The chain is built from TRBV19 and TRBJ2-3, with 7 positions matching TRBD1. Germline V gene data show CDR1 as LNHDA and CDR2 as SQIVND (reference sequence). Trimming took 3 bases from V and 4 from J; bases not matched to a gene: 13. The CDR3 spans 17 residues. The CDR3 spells CASSIGTSGGSADTQYF. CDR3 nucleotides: TGTGCCAGTAGTATCGGAACATCAGGGGGTTCGGCAGATACGCAGTATTTT.

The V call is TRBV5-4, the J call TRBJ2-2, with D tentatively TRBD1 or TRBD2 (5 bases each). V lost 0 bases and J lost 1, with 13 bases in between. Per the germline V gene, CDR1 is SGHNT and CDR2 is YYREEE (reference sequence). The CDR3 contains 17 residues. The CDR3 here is CASSLAVGTGNTGELFF. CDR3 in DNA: TGTGCCAGCAGCTTGGCCGTTGGGACGGGGAACACCGGGGAGCTGTTTTTT.

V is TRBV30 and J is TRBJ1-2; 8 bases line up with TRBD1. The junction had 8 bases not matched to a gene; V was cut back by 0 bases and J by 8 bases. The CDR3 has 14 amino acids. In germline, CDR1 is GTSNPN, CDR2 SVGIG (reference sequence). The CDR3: CAWSVSLGTGGYTF. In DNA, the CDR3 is TGTGCCTGGAGTGTCTCTTTGGGGACAGGCGGCTACACCTTC.

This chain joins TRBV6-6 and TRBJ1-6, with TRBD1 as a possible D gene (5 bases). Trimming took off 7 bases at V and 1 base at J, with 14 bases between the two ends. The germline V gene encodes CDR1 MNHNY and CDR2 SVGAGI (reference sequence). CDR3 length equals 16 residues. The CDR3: CASTPRGGSYNSPLHF. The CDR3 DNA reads TGTGCCAGCACTCCCCGGGGGGGGTCCTATAATTCACCCCTCCACTTT.

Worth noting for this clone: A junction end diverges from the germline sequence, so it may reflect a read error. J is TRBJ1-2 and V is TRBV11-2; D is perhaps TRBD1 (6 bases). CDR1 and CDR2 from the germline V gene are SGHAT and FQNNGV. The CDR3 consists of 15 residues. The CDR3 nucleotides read TGTGCCAGCAGCTGGACCGGGACACCTAATTATGGCTACACCTTC. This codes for CASSWTGTPNYGYTF.

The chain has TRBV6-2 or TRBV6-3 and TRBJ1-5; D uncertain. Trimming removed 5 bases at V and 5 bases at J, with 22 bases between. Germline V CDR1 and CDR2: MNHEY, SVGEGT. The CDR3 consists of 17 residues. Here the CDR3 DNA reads TGTGCCAGCAGTCAACCCCCCATAGGGCTGGCCTATCAGCCCCAGCATTTT. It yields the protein CASSQPPIGLAYQPQHF.

The CDR3 spells CASSLKSGPSSYNEQFF. CDR3 nucleotide sequence: TGTGCCAGCAGCTTAAAGTCCGGGCCTAGCTCCTACAATGAGCAGTTCTTC. The chain is built from TRBV7-3 and TRBJ2-1; D not certain. Germline V gives CDR1 SGHTA, CDR2 FQGTGA. V shed 1 base and J shed 0 bases, with 13 bases lying between them. The CDR3 sequence is 17 residues long.

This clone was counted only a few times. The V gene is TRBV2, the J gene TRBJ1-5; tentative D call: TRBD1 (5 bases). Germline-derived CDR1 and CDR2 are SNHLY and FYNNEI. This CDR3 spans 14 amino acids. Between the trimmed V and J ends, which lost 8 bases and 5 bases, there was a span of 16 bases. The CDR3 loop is CASQRATGDQPQHF. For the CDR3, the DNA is TGTGCCAGCCAACGGGCAACGGGGGATCAGCCCCAGCATTTT.

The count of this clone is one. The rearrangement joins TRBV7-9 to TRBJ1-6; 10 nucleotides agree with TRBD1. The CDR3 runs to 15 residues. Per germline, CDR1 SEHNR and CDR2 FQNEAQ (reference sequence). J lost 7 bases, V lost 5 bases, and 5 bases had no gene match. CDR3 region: CASSHRQGANSPLHF. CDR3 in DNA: TGTGCCAGCAGCCACCGACAGGGGGCGAATTCACCCCTCCACTTT.